This is a list of T cell receptor beta chains from one sample in a study of T cell changes during pregnancy in multiple sclerosis. TCRdb's copy holds only in-frame clones and misses some; the assay was immunoSEQ multiplex PCR. The sample includes roughly 40,000 clones, less than 90% of them seen just once. Material: CD4+ T cells from peripheral blood mononuclear cells, obtained in the first trimester of pregnancy. The receptor set was obtained from a female donor with multiple sclerosis, enrolled in a pregnancy study. CDR3s include the opening cysteine and the closing phenylalanine or tryptophan. Each record gives: CDR3 protein, CDR3 DNA, J gene, V gene, D gene, CDR3 length, clone size. The D gene is left open where the match is weak. Some rows have no size entry. The others give once, few or many, or a class for an expanded clone.

cdr3_aa: CASSETSGTHNEQFF; cdr3_nt: TGTGCCAGCAGCGAGACTAGCGGGACTCACAATGAGCAGTTCTTC; j_call: TRBJ2-1; v_call: TRBV5-6; d_call: TRBD2; cdr3_length: 15; clone_size: .
cdr3_aa: CATRGVLRNTEAFF; cdr3_nt: TGCGCCACCAGGGGAGTACTGAGGAACACTGAAGCTTTCTTT; j_call: TRBJ1-1; v_call: TRBV4-1; d_call: .; cdr3_length: 14; clone_size: once
cdr3_aa: CAISESAQEQYF; cdr3_nt: TGTGCCATCAGTGAGTCAGCGCAAGAGCAGTACTTC; j_call: TRBJ2-7; v_call: TRBV10-3; d_call: .; cdr3_length: 12; clone_size: .
cdr3_aa: CASSLGTLLQAFF; cdr3_nt: TGTGCCAGCAGTTTAGGTACCCTACTTCAAGCTTTCTTT; j_call: TRBJ1-1; v_call: TRBV28; d_call: .; cdr3_length: 13; clone_size: once
cdr3_aa: CASSQAGGREQFF; cdr3_nt: TGTGCCAGCAGCCAAGCGGGAGGTCGCGAGCAGTTCTTC; j_call: TRBJ2-1; v_call: TRBV4-2; d_call: TRBD2; cdr3_length: 13; clone_size: .
cdr3_aa: CATSTVSDVGGAQHF; cdr3_nt: TGTGCCACCAGCACCGTATCGGATGTAGGGGGGGCCCAGCATTTT; j_call: TRBJ1-5; v_call: TRBV15; d_call: .; cdr3_length: 15; clone_size: .
cdr3_aa: CASSGQNTDTQYF; cdr3_nt: TGCGCCAGCAGTGGTCAGAACACAGATACGCAGTATTTT; j_call: TRBJ2-3; v_call: TRBV10-2; d_call: .; cdr3_length: 13; clone_size: .
cdr3_aa: CASSEWTSGKETQYF; cdr3_nt: TGTGCCAGCAGTGAGTGGACTAGCGGTAAAGAGACCCAGTACTTC; j_call: TRBJ2-5; v_call: TRBV25-1; d_call: TRBD2; cdr3_length: 15; clone_size: .
cdr3_aa: CASSEVYNEQFF; cdr3_nt: TGTGCCAGCAGCGAGGTGTACAATGAGCAGTTCTTC; j_call: TRBJ2-1; v_call: TRBV5-6; d_call: .; cdr3_length: 12; clone_size: .
cdr3_aa: CSASRTGEAFF; cdr3_nt: TGCAGTGCTAGCAGGACAGGGGAAGCTTTCTTT; j_call: TRBJ1-1; v_call: TRBV20-1; d_call: TRBD1; cdr3_length: 11; clone_size: .
cdr3_aa: CASSQEWSNTYYEQYF; cdr3_nt: TGCGCCAGCAGCCAAGAATGGTCTAATACTTACTACGAGCAGTACTTC; j_call: TRBJ2-7; v_call: TRBV4-1; d_call: .; cdr3_length: 16; clone_size: .
cdr3_aa: CASSNNRDSFLHSGNTIYF; cdr3_nt: TGCGCCAGCAGTAACAACCGGGACAGTTTCCTTCACTCTGGAAACACCATATATTTT; j_call: TRBJ1-3; v_call: TRBV10-1; d_call: TRBD1; cdr3_length: 19; clone_size: .
cdr3_aa: CASSLTGSMGNEQFF; cdr3_nt: TGTGCCAGCAGCTTGACAGGGTCTATGGGCAATGAGCAGTTCTTC; j_call: TRBJ2-1; v_call: TRBV7-2; d_call: TRBD1; cdr3_length: 15; clone_size: once
cdr3_aa: CASSLGAGAVPGEQFF; cdr3_nt: TGTGCCAGCAGTTTAGGGGCGGGAGCCGTTCCTGGTGAGCAGTTCTTC; j_call: TRBJ2-1; v_call: TRBV27; d_call: TRBD2; cdr3_length: 16; clone_size: .
cdr3_aa: CASSLVAGVAKNIQYF; cdr3_nt: TGTGCCAGCAGCCTAGTAGCGGGAGTAGCCAAAAACATTCAGTACTTC; j_call: TRBJ2-4; v_call: TRBV11-2; d_call: TRBD2; cdr3_length: 16; clone_size: .
cdr3_aa: CASSFRDSSYEQYF; cdr3_nt: TGTGCCAGCAGTTTCCGGGACTCCTCCTACGAGCAGTACTTC; j_call: TRBJ2-7; v_call: TRBV7-8; d_call: .; cdr3_length: 14; clone_size: few
cdr3_aa: CASSVLYGYTF; cdr3_nt: TGTGCCAGCAGTGTCCTCTATGGCTACACCTTC; j_call: TRBJ1-2; v_call: TRBV6-1; d_call: .; cdr3_length: 11; clone_size: medium-sized
cdr3_aa: CAIREGQAGFQFF; cdr3_nt: TGTGCCATCAGGGAGGGACAGGCGGGATTCCAGTTCTTC; j_call: TRBJ2-1; v_call: TRBV10-3; d_call: TRBD1; cdr3_length: 13; clone_size: .
cdr3_aa: CASRHLAHSGNTIYF; cdr3_nt: TGTGCCAGCAGACACCTAGCACACTCTGGAAACACCATATATTTT; j_call: TRBJ1-3; v_call: TRBV11-2; d_call: .; cdr3_length: 15; clone_size: .
cdr3_aa: CASSFSTGLNTEAFF; cdr3_nt: TGCGCCAGCAGCTTCTCGACAGGACTGAACACTGAAGCTTTCTTT; j_call: TRBJ1-1; v_call: TRBV4-1; d_call: .; cdr3_length: 15; clone_size: .
cdr3_aa: CASSPTGNEQYF; cdr3_nt: TGTGCCAGCTCACCAACAGGGAACGAGCAGTACTTC; j_call: TRBJ2-7; v_call: TRBV18; d_call: .; cdr3_length: 12; clone_size: .
cdr3_aa: CASSLRFIDRARETQYF; cdr3_nt: TGTGCCAGCAGTCTACGCTTTATCGACAGGGCCAGGGAGACCCAGTACTTC; j_call: TRBJ2-5; v_call: TRBV6-4; d_call: TRBD1; cdr3_length: 17; clone_size: .
cdr3_aa: CASSVGVPGELFF; cdr3_nt: TGTGCCAGCAGTGTAGGGGTTCCCGGGGAGCTGTTTTTT; j_call: TRBJ2-2; v_call: TRBV2; d_call: .; cdr3_length: 13; clone_size: .
cdr3_aa: CASSLYGAGGTGELFF; cdr3_nt: TGTGCCAGCAGTTTATACGGAGCTGGCGGGACCGGGGAGCTGTTTTTT; j_call: TRBJ2-2; v_call: TRBV27; d_call: .; cdr3_length: 16; clone_size: few
cdr3_aa: CASRDLGGGLAGELFF; cdr3_nt: TGTGCCAGCAGGGATCTCGGAGGTGGGTTGGCCGGGGAGCTGTTTTTT; j_call: TRBJ2-2; v_call: TRBV7-9; d_call: .; cdr3_length: 16; clone_size: .
cdr3_aa: CASSPRLQGAPQETQYF; cdr3_nt: TGTGCCAGCTCACCTAGGTTGCAGGGGGCCCCACAAGAGACCCAGTACTTC; j_call: TRBJ2-5; v_call: TRBV18; d_call: TRBD1; cdr3_length: 17; clone_size: .
cdr3_aa: CATRPRTSGSGEQYF; cdr3_nt: TGTGCCACCCGCCCCCGGACTAGCGGGTCCGGCGAGCAGTACTTC; j_call: TRBJ2-7; v_call: TRBV2; d_call: TRBD2; cdr3_length: 15; clone_size: .
cdr3_aa: CASSGPRQGNTEAFF; cdr3_nt: TGTGCCAGCAGTGGGCCCCGACAGGGAAACACTGAAGCTTTCTTT; j_call: TRBJ1-1; v_call: TRBV28; d_call: TRBD1; cdr3_length: 15; clone_size: .